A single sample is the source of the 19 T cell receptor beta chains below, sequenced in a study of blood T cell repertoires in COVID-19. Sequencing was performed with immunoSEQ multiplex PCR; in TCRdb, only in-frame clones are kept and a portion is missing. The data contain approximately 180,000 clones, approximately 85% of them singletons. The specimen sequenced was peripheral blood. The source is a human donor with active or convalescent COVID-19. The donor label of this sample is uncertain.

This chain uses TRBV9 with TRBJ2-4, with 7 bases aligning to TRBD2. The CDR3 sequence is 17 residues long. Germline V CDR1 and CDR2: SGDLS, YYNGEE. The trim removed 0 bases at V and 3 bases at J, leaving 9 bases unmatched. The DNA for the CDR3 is TGTGCCAGCAGCGTAGAGGGTCTCCCGGGGGGCAAAAACATTCAGTACTTC. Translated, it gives CASSVEGLPGGKNIQYF.

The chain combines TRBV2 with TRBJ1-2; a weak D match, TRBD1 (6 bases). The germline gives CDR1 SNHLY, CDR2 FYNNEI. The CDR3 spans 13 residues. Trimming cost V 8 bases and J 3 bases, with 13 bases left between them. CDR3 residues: CASHLDSYYGYTF. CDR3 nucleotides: TGTGCCAGCCACCTGGACAGCTACTATGGCTACACCTTC. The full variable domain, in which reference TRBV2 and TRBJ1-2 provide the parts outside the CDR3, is EPEVTQTPSHQVTQMGQEVILRCVPISNHLYFYWYRQILGQKVEFLVSFYNNEISEKSEIFDDQFSVERPDGSNFTLKIRSTKLEDSAMYFCASHLDSYYGYTFGSGTRLTVV.

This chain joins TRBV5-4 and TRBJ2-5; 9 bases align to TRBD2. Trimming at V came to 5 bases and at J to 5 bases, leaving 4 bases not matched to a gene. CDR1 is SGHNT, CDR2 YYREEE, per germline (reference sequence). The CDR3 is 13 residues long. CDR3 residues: CASSLAGDETQYF. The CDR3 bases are TGTGCCAGCAGTTTAGCGGGAGATGAGACCCAGTACTTC.

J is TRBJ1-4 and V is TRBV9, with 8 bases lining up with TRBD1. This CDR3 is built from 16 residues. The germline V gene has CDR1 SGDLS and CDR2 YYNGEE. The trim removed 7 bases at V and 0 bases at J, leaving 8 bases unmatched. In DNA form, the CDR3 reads TGTGCCAGCTACCGGCAGGGGGCGCCAACTAATGAAAAACTGTTTTTT. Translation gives CASYRQGAPTNEKLFF.

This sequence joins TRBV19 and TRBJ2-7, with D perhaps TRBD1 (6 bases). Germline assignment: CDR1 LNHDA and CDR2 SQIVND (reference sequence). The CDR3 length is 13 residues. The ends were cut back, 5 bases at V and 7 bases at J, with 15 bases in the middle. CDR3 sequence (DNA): TGTGCCAGTAGTTCCACAGGGAGAGATGAGCAGTACTTC. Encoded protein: CASSSTGRDEQYF. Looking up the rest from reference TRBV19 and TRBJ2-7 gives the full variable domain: DGGITQSPKYLFRKEGQNVTLSCEQNLNHDAMYWYRQDPGQGLRLIYYSQIVNDFQKGDIAEGYSVSREKKESFPLTVTSAQKNPTAFYLCASSSTGRDEQYFGPGTRLTVT.

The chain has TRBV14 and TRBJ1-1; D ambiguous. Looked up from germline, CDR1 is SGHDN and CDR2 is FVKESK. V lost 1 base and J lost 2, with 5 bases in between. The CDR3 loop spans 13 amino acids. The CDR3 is CASSQVLNTEAFF. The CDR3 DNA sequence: TGTGCCAGCAGCCAAGTCCTAAACACTGAAGCTTTCTTT.

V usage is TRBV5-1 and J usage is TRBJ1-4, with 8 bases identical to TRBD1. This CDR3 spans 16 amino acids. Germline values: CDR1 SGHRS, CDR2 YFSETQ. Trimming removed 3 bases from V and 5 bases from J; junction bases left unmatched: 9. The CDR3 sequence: CASSWGPTGENEKLFF. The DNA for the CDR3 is TGCGCCAGCAGCTGGGGCCCGACAGGGGAAAATGAAAAACTGTTTTTT.

CDR3 region: CASSFRLAGGDTQYF. Here the CDR3 DNA reads TGTGCCAGCAGCTTTAGGCTAGCGGGAGGGGATACGCAGTATTTT. V usage is TRBV11-2 and J usage is TRBJ2-3, with 12 bases lining up with TRBD2. There are 15 residues in the CDR3. J was trimmed by 6 bases and V by 3 bases; bases with no gene match: 4. CDR1 is SGHAT, CDR2 FQNNGV, per germline.

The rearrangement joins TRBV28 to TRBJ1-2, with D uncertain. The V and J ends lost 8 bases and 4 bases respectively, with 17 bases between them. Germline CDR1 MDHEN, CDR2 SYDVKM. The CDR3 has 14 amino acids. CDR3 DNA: TGTGCCAGCCTAGGAGAGGCCTCCTCCTATGGCTACACCTTC. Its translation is CASLGEASSYGYTF.

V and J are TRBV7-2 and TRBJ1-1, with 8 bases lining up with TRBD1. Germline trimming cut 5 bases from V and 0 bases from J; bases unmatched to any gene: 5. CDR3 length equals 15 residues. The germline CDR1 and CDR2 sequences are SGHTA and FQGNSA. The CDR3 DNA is TGTGCCAGCAGCCCCTGGACAGGGATGAACACTGAAGCTTTCTTT. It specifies CASSPWTGMNTEAFF.

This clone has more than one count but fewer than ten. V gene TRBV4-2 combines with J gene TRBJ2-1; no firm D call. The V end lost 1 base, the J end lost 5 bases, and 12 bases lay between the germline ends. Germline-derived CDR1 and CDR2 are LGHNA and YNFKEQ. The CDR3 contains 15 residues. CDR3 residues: CASSQGFGFNNEQFF. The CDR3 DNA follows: TGTGCCAGCAGCCAAGGGTTCGGGTTTAACAATGAGCAGTTCTTC.

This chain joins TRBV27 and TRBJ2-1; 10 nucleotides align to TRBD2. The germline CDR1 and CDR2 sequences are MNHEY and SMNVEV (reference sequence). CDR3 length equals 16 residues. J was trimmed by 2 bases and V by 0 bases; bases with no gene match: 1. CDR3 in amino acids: CASSLSLAGAYNEQFF. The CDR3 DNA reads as TGTGCCAGCAGTTTATCGCTAGCGGGAGCCTACAATGAGCAGTTCTTC.

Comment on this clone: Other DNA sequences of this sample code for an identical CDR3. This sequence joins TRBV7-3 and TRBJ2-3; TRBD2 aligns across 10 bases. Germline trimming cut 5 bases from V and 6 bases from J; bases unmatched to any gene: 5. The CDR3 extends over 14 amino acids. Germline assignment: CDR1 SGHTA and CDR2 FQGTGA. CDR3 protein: CASSPGLAADTQYF. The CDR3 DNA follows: TGTGCCAGCAGCCCCGGACTAGCGGCTGATACGCAGTATTTT.

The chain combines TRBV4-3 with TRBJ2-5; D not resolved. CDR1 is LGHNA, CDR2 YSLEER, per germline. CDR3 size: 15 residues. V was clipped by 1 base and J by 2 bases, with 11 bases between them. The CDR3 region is CASSQAPLPQETQYF. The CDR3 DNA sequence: TGCGCCAGCAGCCAAGCTCCCCTACCGCAAGAGACCCAGTACTTC.

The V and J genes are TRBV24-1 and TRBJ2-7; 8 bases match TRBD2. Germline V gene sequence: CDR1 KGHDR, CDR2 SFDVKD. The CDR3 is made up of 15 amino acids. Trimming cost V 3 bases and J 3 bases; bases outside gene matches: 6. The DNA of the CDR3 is TGTGCCACCAGTGATAAACTAGCGGACTACTACGAGCAGTACTTC. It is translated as CATSDKLADYYEQYF.

Written as DNA, the CDR3 is TGTGCCAGCAGCGTAAGCGGTCTTAGCAATCAGCCCCAGCATTTT. Its translation: CASSVSGLSNQPQHF. The chain uses TRBV9 and TRBJ1-5; no clear D gene. V was trimmed by 1 base and J by 0 bases, leaving 8 bases between them. Germline-derived CDR1 and CDR2 are SGDLS and YYNGEE. This CDR3 has 15 residues. The full variable domain, completed using reference TRBV9 and TRBJ1-5, is DSGVTQTPKHLITATGQRVTLRCSPRSGDLSVYWYQQSLDQGLQFLIQYYNGEERAKGNILERFSAQQFPDLHSELNLSSLELGDSALYFCASSVSGLSNQPQHFGDGTRLSIL.

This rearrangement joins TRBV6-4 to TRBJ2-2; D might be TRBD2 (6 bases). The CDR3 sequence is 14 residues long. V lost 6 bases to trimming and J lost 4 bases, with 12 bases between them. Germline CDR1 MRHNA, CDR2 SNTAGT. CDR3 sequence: CASRASAVTGELFF. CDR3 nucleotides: TGTGCCAGCAGGGCTAGCGCGGTCACCGGGGAGCTGTTTTTT.

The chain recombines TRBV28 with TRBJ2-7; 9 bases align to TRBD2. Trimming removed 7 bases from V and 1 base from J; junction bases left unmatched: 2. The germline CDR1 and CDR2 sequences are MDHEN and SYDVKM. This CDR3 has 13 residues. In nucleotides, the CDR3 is TGTGCCAGCATTGCGGGGGGGTCCTACGAGCAGTACTTC. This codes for CASIAGGSYEQYF.

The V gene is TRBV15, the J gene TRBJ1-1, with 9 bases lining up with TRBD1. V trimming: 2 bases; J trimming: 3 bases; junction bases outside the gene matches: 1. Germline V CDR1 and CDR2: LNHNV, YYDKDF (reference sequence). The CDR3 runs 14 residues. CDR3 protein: CATSRRDRDTEAFF. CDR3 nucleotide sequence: TGTGCCACCAGCAGAAGGGACAGGGACACTGAAGCTTTCTTT.